This TCR beta chain was recorded in a study of beta chain features in type 1 diabetes. Overall study results and limits: Whether TCRB rearrangement is influenced by HLA type went unresolved here. Patients with Type 1 diabetes showed moderately but significantly shorter TCRB CDR3s in all four CD4+ subsets.

Investigators reverse transcribed all isolated RNA, so they sequenced expressed TCRB transcripts. Only in-frame clones appear in the TCRdb table, and some are missing; sequencing was by immunoSEQ multiplex PCR. The repertoire consists of a few hundred thousand clones, with less than 15% occurring once and the leading ten covering approximately 0.016%. Regarding this clone: Antigen specificity is unknown.

Input material: naive CD4+ T cells from blood. The clonotype originates from a woman under 30 with type 1 diabetes.

As DNA, the CDR3 is TGTGCCAGCAGCTTAACAGGGGGCTCTGGGGCCAACGTCCTGACTTTC. Translation gives CASSLTGGSGANVLTF. The chain is built from TRBV7-9 and TRBJ2-6; 8 bases are shared with TRBD1. The junction had 0 bases not matched to a gene; V was cut back by 2 bases and J by 0 bases. Looked up from germline, CDR1 is SEHNR and CDR2 is FQNEAQ (reference sequence). The CDR3 is 16 residues long.